This T cell receptor beta chain was obtained from a study of T cell repertoires and HLA-DP antigens. This table comes from immunoSEQ multiplex PCR, and its TCRdb copy is limited to in-frame clones, with some not included. The repertoire holds approximately 110,000 clones, with nearly 95% as singletons. Concerning this clone: The antigen is not known.

Germline V gene sequence: CDR1 ENHRY, CDR2 SYGVKD. After removal of 3 bases from V and 2 bases from J, the junction contained 17 bases not matched to a gene. This CDR3 region has 21 residues. Sequencing used CD4+ T cells from PBMCs. This chain connects TRBV10-3 to TRBJ2-5; 14 bases map to TRBD2. The source of this sequence is a woman in her late teens or twenties in good health and CMV-seronegative. CDR3 in DNA: TGTGCCATCAGTGACCCTCGGACTAGCGGGAGGACAGCAATAGGTCAAGAGACCCAGTACTTC. It specifies CAISDPRTSGRTAIGQETQYF.